This T cell receptor beta chain originates from a study of CD8 T cells in Susac syndrome. RNA, at about 0.45 to 1 ug, was reverse transcribed with random hexamers. TCR beta CDR3 was amplified by immunoSEQ covering 54 Vbeta and 13 Jbeta. MiXCR, applied by TCRdb to the immunoSEQ multiplex PCR reads, yields one record per CDR3 protein. The sample shows about 66,000 distinct CDR3 sequences, around 96% of them seen only once. Sequencing of TCR beta drew on CD8+ and CD4+ T cells from blood. Included as multiple sclerosis controls were treatment-naive patients who had stable or active relapsing-remitting disease. The CDR3 spans 15 residues. Per germline, CDR1 MNHEY and CDR2 SMNVEV (reference sequence). V shed 0 bases and J shed 7 bases, with 16 bases lying between them.

The source of this sequence is a human donor with multiple sclerosis. The specimen was CD8+ T cells from PBMCs. V is TRBV27 and J is TRBJ2-7, with D possibly being TRBD2 (5 bases). CDR3 in DNA: TGTGCCAGCAGTTTATCATTAGCGTCCCTTAGGGAGCAGTACTTC. Encoded protein: CASSLSLASLREQYF.